What follows is one T cell receptor beta chain and its context. Its cognate antigen is unknown. The sample is drawn from a study of shared clonotypes between healthy human individuals. CDR3 length equals 15 residues. The V gene end was trimmed by 0 bases and the J gene end by 0 bases; junction bases not matched to a gene: 3. Germline V gives CDR1 SGHKS, CDR2 YYEKEE (reference sequence). Study results and limitations: Between a few donors, naive CD4 clonotypes were shared at a level of about 5%. The study found lower generation probabilities in non-shared clonotypes than in those shared by all four donors.

It was at deep level that the assay was run. Method: immunoSEQ multiplex PCR; TCRdb's copy keeps in-frame clones and lacks some. This repertoire shows about 1.5 million clones, 95% to 99% found once; its top ten account for approximately 0.45%. The origin of this receptor is a man in his thirties or forties in good health. Sequencing used naive CD4+ T cells sorted from blood. The sample's subset: CD45RA+ positively selected. This chain links TRBV5-5 with TRBJ2-7, with TRBD1 matching over 7 bases. The CDR3, as DNA: TGTGCCAGCAGCTTGGCGGGGACAGTCTCCTACGAGCAGTACTTC. Protein product: CASSLAGTVSYEQYF.